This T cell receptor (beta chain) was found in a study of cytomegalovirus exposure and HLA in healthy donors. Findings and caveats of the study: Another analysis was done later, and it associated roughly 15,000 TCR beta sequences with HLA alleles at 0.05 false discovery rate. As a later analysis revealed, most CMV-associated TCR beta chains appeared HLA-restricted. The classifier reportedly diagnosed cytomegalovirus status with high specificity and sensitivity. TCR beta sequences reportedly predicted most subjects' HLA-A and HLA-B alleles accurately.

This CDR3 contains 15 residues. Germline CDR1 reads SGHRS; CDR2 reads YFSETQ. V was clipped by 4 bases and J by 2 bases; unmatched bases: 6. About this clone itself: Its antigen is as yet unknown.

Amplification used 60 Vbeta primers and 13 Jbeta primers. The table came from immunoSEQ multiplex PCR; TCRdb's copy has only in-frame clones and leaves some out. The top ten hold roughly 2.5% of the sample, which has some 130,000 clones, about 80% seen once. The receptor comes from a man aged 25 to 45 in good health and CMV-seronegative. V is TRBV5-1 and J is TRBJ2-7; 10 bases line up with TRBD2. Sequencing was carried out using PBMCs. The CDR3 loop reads CASSLGLALPYEQYF. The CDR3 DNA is TGCGCCAGCAGCCTGGGACTAGCGTTACCCTACGAGCAGTACTTC. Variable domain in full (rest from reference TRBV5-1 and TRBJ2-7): KAGVTQTPRYLIKTRGQQVTLSCSPISGHRSVSWYQQTPGQGLQFLFEYFSETQRNKGNFPGRFSGRQFSNSRSEMNVSTLELGDSALYLCASSLGLALPYEQYFGPGTRLTVT.